This T cell receptor (beta chain) was identified in a study of long-term antiretroviral therapy in people with HIV. Overall study context: Collection dates of the earliest samples fall about a decade before the 2015 immediate-ART recommendation. Study-level results: Within the repertoire, clones expanded before ART were dominant at all time points.

Trimming at V came to 9 bases and at J to 1 base, leaving 4 bases not matched to a gene. The CDR3 spans 14 residues. Germline V CDR1 and CDR2: LNHDA, SQIVND (reference sequence). Version v3.0 of the immunoSEQ assay was performed at survey level. The protocol was immunoSEQ multiplex PCR, while the TCRdb copy is restricted to in-frame clones and leaves out a portion. The sample carries about 11,000 clones, roughly 80% recorded once. Each contributor possessed a minimum of one pre-ART and a minimum of two post-ART PBMC samples. This clone came up once. Its target is not known. V and J are TRBV19 and TRBJ2-3; 10 positions match TRBD2. This clonotype originated in a man in his forties or fifties with HIV. The input for sequencing was unsorted PBMCs, taken 1.2 years after starting antiretroviral therapy. The CDR3 sequence is CASSLAGGTDTQYF. The CDR3 DNA reads as TGTGCCAGCTCTCTAGCGGGGGGCACAGATACGCAGTATTTT.